Sequencing of this T cell receptor (beta chain) was carried out in a study of early T cells in non-severe SARS-CoV-2 infection. Looking at the study overall: The authors sequenced bulk RNA from unsorted whole blood, leaving chains unpaired. Points from the study as a whole: Database matching using VDJdb favored anti-spike CD8 responses, with private and CD4 specificities left missing.

This clonotype was counted ten times or more. Antigen specificity is unknown. The V gene end was trimmed by 4 bases and the J gene end by 4 bases; junction bases not matched to a gene: 8. Germline V gene data show CDR1 as LNHDA and CDR2 as SQIVND (reference sequence). This CDR3 region has 15 residues. Molecules of cDNA were individually given unique molecular identifiers that were attached to them. Via MiXCR, TCRdb re-called the 5' RACE reads, giving one row per CDR3 protein. The data contain under 90,000 distinct CDR3 sequences, approximately 15% of them singletons. The TCR originated in an adult who was a healthcare worker with PCR-confirmed SARS-CoV-2 infection or an uninfected control (not recorded which). The V and J genes are TRBV19 and TRBJ2-3; TRBD2 agrees at 7 bases. Specimen: whole blood. The CDR3 loop is CASSKTSVPPDTQYF. CDR3 sequence (DNA): TGTGCCAGTAGTAAAACTAGCGTCCCGCCAGATACGCAGTATTTT.